This entry is about one T cell receptor (beta chain). The target antigen is unknown. This CDR3 has 14 amino acids. Germline-derived CDR1 and CDR2 are MGHDK and SYGVNS. Trimming took off 9 bases at V and 2 bases at J, with 16 bases between the two ends. This specimen belongs to a study of T cell responses to AZD1222 COVID-19 vaccine. Study background: Second-dose timings of about 4 or about 12 weeks were pooled.

Study results and caveats: The donor cohort was predominantly white British with a female majority, and clonal diversity may have been underestimated. Reportedly, nearly half the spike-specific TCRs target unmutated variant regions.

Repertoires were generated with immunoSEQ multiplex PCR, while TCRdb's copy carries only in-frame clones and drops some. The sample shows some 120,000 clones, roughly 89% of them seen only once. The origin of this receptor is an adult in good health. The V gene is TRBV25-1, the J gene TRBJ1-2; D is possibly TRBD1 (6 bases). The source material was peripheral blood, sampled on day 0 of AZD1222 vaccination. DNA for the CDR3: TGTGCCAGTCGGGCCGCGGGGGCAAACTATGGCTACACCTTC. This codes for CASRAAGANYGYTF.